Listed here are 10 T cell receptor beta chains from one sample, sequenced in a study of CD8+ T cells in alopecia areata. cDNA serving as the sequencing template came from extracted, reverse transcribed RNA. Only in-frame clones appear in the TCRdb table, and some are missing; sequencing was by immunoSEQ multiplex PCR. The sample lists about 140,000 clones; roughly 60% were seen once. Sequencing was carried out using CD8+ T cells sorted from blood. All receptors derive from a human donor in good health.

This chain joins TRBV5-6 and TRBJ2-4, with D possibly matching TRBD2 (6 bases). V was cut by 3 bases and J by 14 bases, with 15 bases left in between. Per germline, CDR1 SGHDT and CDR2 YYEEEE. The CDR3 is 12 amino acids. CDR3 coding DNA: TGTGCCAGCAGCTCGACACTAGCCTCAGAGTACTTC. Protein: CASSSTLASEYF.

The chain uses TRBV27 and TRBJ2-7, with D unclear. V lost 6 bases and J lost 2, with 20 bases in between. The CDR3 loop spans 16 amino acids. The germline CDR1 and CDR2 sequences are MNHEY and SMNVEV (reference sequence). Here the CDR3 reads CASRPTGGSGTYEQYF. For the CDR3, the DNA is TGTGCCAGCAGACCTACCGGCGGCTCTGGAACCTACGAGCAGTACTTC.

This chain joins TRBV7-2 and TRBJ2-5; D might be TRBD1 (5 bases). Trimming stripped 1 base from V and 5 bases from J, with 14 bases between. The CDR3 has 15 amino acids. Germline V lookup: CDR1 SGHTA, CDR2 FQGNSA. The DNA of the CDR3 is TGTGCCAGCAGCTTAGGGCTAGGGGCGGCGGAGACCCAGTACTTC. Translation: CASSLGLGAAETQYF.

This chain joins TRBV27 and TRBJ2-7; no clear D gene. CDR1 and CDR2 (germline): MNHEY, SMNVEV (reference sequence). The V and J ends lost 8 bases and 2 bases respectively, with 16 bases between them. The CDR3 extends over 14 amino acids. In DNA, the CDR3 is TGTGCCAGCTCCCCTACGGCGGTTGCCTACGAGCAGTACTTC. Protein: CASSPTAVAYEQYF.

V usage is TRBV7-2 and J usage is TRBJ2-1; D gene ambiguous. Germline CDR1 SGHTA, CDR2 FQGNSA. The CDR3 has 14 residues. Trimming took 1 base from V and 13 from J, leaving 17 bases between them. The CDR3 DNA reads as TGTGCCAGCAGCTTAGATTTGGCCTTTAGCATCCAGTTCTTC. Translating it yields CASSLDLAFSIQFF.

The V gene is TRBV10-3, the J gene TRBJ2-7; 9 nucleotides agree with TRBD2. The CDR3 is 15 amino acids. J was trimmed by 3 bases and V by 6 bases; bases with no gene match: 9. Germline values: CDR1 ENHRY, CDR2 SYGVKD. For the CDR3, the DNA is TGTGCCATCAGGGAAGCGGGAGGACCTCACTACGAGCAGTACTTC. This translates into CAIREAGGPHYEQYF.

V usage is TRBV20-1 and J usage is TRBJ2-5; 8 nucleotides agree with TRBD2. The trim removed 6 bases at V and 5 bases at J, leaving 2 bases unmatched. From germline, CDR1 is DFQATT and CDR2 SNEGSKA (reference sequence). The CDR3 is 11 amino acids. CDR3 DNA: TGCAGTGCCCCGGGGGGGGAGACCCAGTACTTC. Its translation is CSAPGGETQYF.

The genes are TRBV7-9 and TRBJ2-1; 9 bases map to TRBD2. V lost 6 bases, J lost 8 bases, and 5 bases stayed unmatched. The CDR3 length is 13 residues. Germline values: CDR1 SEHNR, CDR2 FQNEAQ (reference sequence). CDR3 residues: CASSTTSGHEQFF. The CDR3 nucleotides are TGTGCCAGCAGTACGACTAGCGGTCATGAGCAGTTCTTC. Full variable domain (missing parts from reference TRBV7-9 and TRBJ2-1): DTGVSQNPRHKITKRGQNVTFRCDPISEHNRLYWYRQTLGQGPEFLTYFQNEAQLEKSRLLSDRFSAERPKGSFSTLEIQRTEQGDSAMYLCASSTTSGHEQFFGPGTRLTVL.

The genes are TRBV4-1 and TRBJ2-1; D ambiguous. CDR3 length: 12 amino acids. The V end lost 2 bases, the J end lost 8 bases, and 7 bases lay between the germline ends. The germline gives CDR1 MGHRA, CDR2 YSYEKL. CDR3 DNA sequence: TGCGCCAGCAGCCAACGAGGTGATGAGCAGTTCTTC. This encodes CASSQRGDEQFF.

The rearrangement links TRBV29-1 to TRBJ2-7; D may match TRBD1 or TRBD2 (5 bases each). This CDR3 comprises 13 residues. CDR1 and CDR2 from the germline V gene are SQVTM and ANQGSEA. V was clipped by 6 bases and J by 0 bases, with 12 bases between them. The CDR3 reads CSVALGPSYEQYF. CDR3 nucleotides: TGCAGCGTCGCTTTGGGACCCTCCTACGAGCAGTACTTC.